This TCR beta chain derives from a study of blood T cell repertoires in COVID-19. Study processing details: By means of reference gene primer amplification, nucleated cell counts were estimated. TCRdb's copy holds only in-frame clones and misses some; the assay was immunoSEQ multiplex PCR. V, J and clone size reflect that table, while D and trimming were determined from the DNA. This sample yields approximately 140,000 clones, of which about 84% are seen a single time; about 5.8% belongs to the top ten. CDR1 and CDR2 from the germline V gene are MNHEY and SVGAGI. The CDR3 sequence is 14 residues long. The V end was cut by 2 bases, the J end by 8 bases, with 12 bases between.

The chain employs TRBV6-5 and TRBJ1-4; possible D gene TRBD1, 6 bases. This TCR derives from a human donor in a cohort sampled during active COVID-19. The material sequenced was peripheral blood. CDR3: CASSYIQGGEKLFF. The DNA for the CDR3 is TGTGCCAGCAGTTACATACAGGGTGGGGAAAAACTGTTTTTT.